Below are 23 T cell receptor beta chains sequenced from a single sample in a study of blood T cell repertoires in COVID-19. This table comes from immunoSEQ multiplex PCR, and its TCRdb copy is limited to in-frame clones, with some not included. The repertoire holds approximately 260,000 clones, around 85% seen once, with about 4% in the top ten. The sequenced sample consisted of peripheral blood. The receptors stem from a middle-aged woman with active or convalescent COVID-19.

The chain uses TRBV2 and TRBJ2-7; a possible D gene is TRBD1 (5 bases). The V end was cut by 3 bases, the J end by 4 bases, with 7 bases between. The CDR3 spans 12 residues. The germline CDR1 and CDR2 sequences are SNHLY and FYNNEI. CDR3 region: CASSEDKYEQYF. CDR3 coding DNA: TGTGCCAGCAGTGAGGACAAGTACGAGCAGTACTTC.

This clone appeared a single time. V gene TRBV3-1 (or the pseudogene TRBV3-2) combines with J gene TRBJ2-1; tentative D call: TRBD1 (5 bases). The CDR3 extends over 15 amino acids. Trimming took off 3 bases at V and 0 bases at J, with 9 bases between the two ends. The germline V gene has CDR1 LGHDT and CDR2 YNNKEL (reference sequence). DNA of the CDR3: TGTGCCAGCAGCCAGGGGCGGAGCTCCTACAATGAGCAGTTCTTC. It codes for CASSQGRSSYNEQFF.

This clone was seen only a few times. This chain links TRBV7-3 with TRBJ1-2; D unresolved. This CDR3 comprises 17 residues. The germline V and J ends were trimmed by 3 bases and 0 bases, with 17 bases remaining between them. The V gene's germline CDR1 is SGHTA and CDR2 FQGTGA. CDR3 in DNA: TGTGCCAGCAGCTTGGACTTCCTGACCATAGCTAACTATGGCTACACCTTC. Translated, it gives CASSLDFLTIANYGYTF.

This clone was counted a few times. V usage is TRBV14 and J usage is TRBJ1-2; D call uncertain. V was pared by 4 bases and J by 7 bases, with 10 bases between. CDR1 and CDR2 (germline): SGHDN, FVKESK. The CDR3 runs 12 residues. The CDR3 region is CASSPLNRGYTF. For the CDR3, the DNA is TGTGCCAGCAGCCCCCTTAATCGTGGCTACACCTTC.

Ten or more counts support this clone. The chain recombines TRBV3-1 (or the pseudogene TRBV3-2) with TRBJ2-2, with D maybe TRBD2 (5 bases). The CDR3 length is 16 residues. Germline CDR1 is LGHDT and CDR2 is YNNKEL (reference sequence). Trimming stripped 3 bases from V and 6 bases from J, with 17 bases between. The CDR3 nucleotides read TGTGCCAGCAGCCAGGCCGGGATTATGTGGTCCGGGGAGCTGTTTTTT. Protein product: CASSQAGIMWSGELFF.

The V and J genes are TRBV9 and TRBJ2-5; no firm D call. CDR1 and CDR2 (germline): SGDLS, YYNGEE. Trimming took off 2 bases at V and 1 base at J, with 9 bases between the two ends. The CDR3 has 14 residues. CDR3 in amino acids: CASSVGAPQETQYF. The CDR3 coding sequence is TGTGCCAGCAGCGTCGGAGCGCCCCAAGAGACCCAGTACTTC. Filled out from reference TRBV9 and TRBJ2-5, the complete variable domain reads DSGVTQTPKHLITATGQRVTLRCSPRSGDLSVYWYQQSLDQGLQFLIQYYNGEERAKGNILERFSAQQFPDLHSELNLSSLELGDSALYFCASSVGAPQETQYFGPGTRLLVL.

The CDR3 loop reads CASSPRQGAANEQFF. The DNA of the CDR3 is TGCGCCAGCAGTCCTAGACAGGGGGCAGCGAATGAGCAGTTCTTC. The rearrangement joins TRBV5-1 to TRBJ2-1; 10 positions match TRBD1. Germline V gene sequence: CDR1 SGHRS, CDR2 YFSETQ. CDR3 size: 15 residues. V shed 5 bases and J 7 bases; nucleotides not matched to a gene: 9.

DNA for the CDR3: TGTGCCAGCAGCCCACAGCCTTACGAGCAGTACTTC. Protein product: CASSPQPYEQYF. The V gene is TRBV7-9, the J gene TRBJ2-7; D gene uncertain. V lost 5 bases and J lost 4, with 9 bases in between. The CDR3 has 12 residues. Germline CDR1 SEHNR, CDR2 FQNEAQ (reference sequence).

The CDR3 DNA is TGCGCCAGCAGCCAAAGCGGGGGCGGGGGAGAGGCCTATAATTCACCCCTCCACTTT. Translation gives CASSQSGGGGEAYNSPLHF. The rearrangement uses TRBV4-1 and TRBJ1-6, with D possibly being TRBD1 (6 bases). The CDR3 has 19 residues. The germline CDR1 and CDR2 sequences are MGHRA and YSYEKL. V gave up 2 bases and J gave up 2 bases, with 19 bases separating them.

This clone was counted only a few times. V is TRBV19 and J is TRBJ1-5; no reliable D call. Trimming cost V 5 bases and J 6 bases, with 11 bases left between them. CDR1 and CDR2 (germline): LNHDA, SQIVND (reference sequence). This CDR3 is 13 amino acids long. CDR3 amino acids: CASSLGGGQPQHF. The CDR3, as DNA: TGTGCCAGTAGTCTCGGCGGCGGTCAGCCCCAGCATTTT.

This chain uses TRBV3-1 (or the pseudogene TRBV3-2) with TRBJ1-5, with D possibly being TRBD1 (5 bases). This CDR3 region has 16 residues. Trimming took 0 bases from V and 11 from J, leaving 20 bases between them. The germline CDR1 and CDR2 sequences are LGHDT and YNNKEL (reference sequence). CDR3 protein: CASSQDLVAGTGSQHF. The CDR3 DNA sequence: TGTGCCAGCAGCCAAGATTTGGTAGCAGGGACTGGGTCCCAGCATTTT.

The chain carries TRBV19 and TRBJ2-3; 12 bases line up with TRBD2. With 2 bases clipped from V and 2 bases from J, the junction kept 5 bases outside the gene matches. This CDR3 region has 17 residues. Per the germline V gene, CDR1 is LNHDA and CDR2 is SQIVND (reference sequence). The CDR3 loop reads CASSIRTSGTSTDTQYF. The CDR3 region has the DNA TGTGCCAGTAGTATACGGACTAGCGGGACGTCCACAGATACGCAGTATTTT.

The CDR3 nucleotides are TGTGCCAGCAGCACCCATACAGGAATGAACACTGAAGCTTTCTTT. Translating it yields CASSTHTGMNTEAFF. The rearrangement joins TRBV9 to TRBJ1-1; TRBD1 is a possible D gene (5 bases). The CDR3 contains 15 residues. CDR1 and CDR2 from the germline V gene are SGDLS and YYNGEE. Trimming shortened V by 4 bases and J by 0 bases, and 13 bases separated the two germline ends.

The V call is TRBV6-5, the J call TRBJ2-5, with D maybe TRBD2 (6 bases). The CDR3 covers 14 residues. V was clipped by 4 bases and J by 5 bases, with 14 bases between them. Germline CDR1 and CDR2: MNHEY and SVGAGI. The CDR3 protein is CASSWRGSGETQYF. CDR3 bases: TGTGCCAGCAGTTGGAGGGGATCCGGGGAGACCCAGTACTTC.

The chain recombines TRBV4-1 with TRBJ2-7; a weak D match, TRBD1 (7 bases). V was pared by 4 bases and J by 7 bases, with 17 bases between. This CDR3 is built from 14 residues. Germline V gives CDR1 MGHRA, CDR2 YSYEKL. CDR3 bases: TGCGCCAGCAGCCCTGTGGAGGGGGCTTGGGAGCAGTACGTC. Translating it yields CASSPVEGAWEQYV.

The V gene is TRBV11-3, the J gene TRBJ1-1; 7 bases map to TRBD1. The V gene's germline CDR1 is SGHNT and CDR2 YENEEA. The CDR3 contains 15 residues. The J segment lost 0 bases and the V segment lost 5 bases, leaving 6 bases of the junction unmatched. CDR3 DNA sequence: TGTGCCAGCAGCCCGAGGACAGGCTTGAACACTGAAGCTTTCTTT. Translating it yields CASSPRTGLNTEAFF.

This chain joins TRBV19 and TRBJ1-6, with D unresolved. CDR1 and CDR2 (germline): LNHDA, SQIVND (reference sequence). V was cut by 1 base and J by 7 bases, with 11 bases left in between. The CDR3 runs 15 residues. CDR3 in DNA: TGTGCCAGTAGTATAGTGGTGGAGCCCAATTCACCCCTCCACTTT. Protein: CASSIVVEPNSPLHF.

V gene TRBV5-5 combines with J gene TRBJ2-7; 7 nucleotides align to TRBD1. The CDR3 sequence is 16 residues long. Trimming at V came to 4 bases and at J to 0 bases, leaving 10 bases not matched to a gene. Germline values: CDR1 SGHKS, CDR2 YYEKEE (reference sequence). CDR3 coding DNA: TGTGCCAGCAGCCGCGATTCACAGGGGATCTCCTACGAGCAGTACTTC. Encoded protein: CASSRDSQGISYEQYF.

The chain is built from TRBV7-2 and TRBJ2-1, with a possible D match to TRBD1 (7 bases). V gave up 5 bases and J gave up 4 bases, with 15 bases separating them. This CDR3 is 15 amino acids long. Looked up from germline, CDR1 is SGHTA and CDR2 is FQGNSA. CDR3 coding DNA: TGTGCCAGCAGCGCGGGACAGTTAAGATACAATGAGCAGTTCTTC. Encoded protein: CASSAGQLRYNEQFF.

This clone was counted between two and nine times. The chain is built from TRBV15 and TRBJ2-3; TRBD2 matches 7 bases. Per the germline V gene, CDR1 is LNHNV and CDR2 is YYDKDF (reference sequence). After removal of 0 bases from V and 3 bases from J, the junction contained 6 bases not matched to a gene. The CDR3 has 16 residues. CDR3 nucleotides: TGTGCCACCAGCAGAGAAAGGACTAGTAGGACAGATACGCAGTATTTT. It specifies CATSRERTSRTDTQYF.

The V call is TRBV6-5, the J call TRBJ2-7; 12 nucleotides line up with TRBD1. CDR1 and CDR2 (germline): MNHEY, SVGAGI. This CDR3 contains 13 residues. V was clipped by 7 bases and J by 6 bases; unmatched bases: 4. The CDR3 protein is CASTGQGAGEQYV. CDR3 DNA: TGTGCCAGCACGGGACAGGGGGCTGGCGAGCAGTACGTC.

The V call is TRBV3-1 (or the pseudogene TRBV3-2), the J call TRBJ1-1; 9 bases agree with TRBD1. Germline V gene data show CDR1 as LGHDT and CDR2 as YNNKEL (reference sequence). This CDR3 spans 16 amino acids. J was trimmed by 0 bases and V by 3 bases; bases with no gene match: 5. CDR3 sequence (DNA): TGTGCCAGCAGCCAGGGGACAGGGACCTTGAACACTGAAGCTTTCTTT. Translation: CASSQGTGTLNTEAFF.

The genes are TRBV19 and TRBJ2-2; D gene unclear. The CDR3 has 13 residues. The V end was cut by 3 bases, the J end by 6 bases, with 8 bases between. Germline CDR1 is LNHDA and CDR2 is SQIVND (reference sequence). For the CDR3, the DNA is TGTGCCAGTAGTATCAGGTTTCCCGGGGAGCTGTTTTTT. The encoded protein is CASSIRFPGELFF.